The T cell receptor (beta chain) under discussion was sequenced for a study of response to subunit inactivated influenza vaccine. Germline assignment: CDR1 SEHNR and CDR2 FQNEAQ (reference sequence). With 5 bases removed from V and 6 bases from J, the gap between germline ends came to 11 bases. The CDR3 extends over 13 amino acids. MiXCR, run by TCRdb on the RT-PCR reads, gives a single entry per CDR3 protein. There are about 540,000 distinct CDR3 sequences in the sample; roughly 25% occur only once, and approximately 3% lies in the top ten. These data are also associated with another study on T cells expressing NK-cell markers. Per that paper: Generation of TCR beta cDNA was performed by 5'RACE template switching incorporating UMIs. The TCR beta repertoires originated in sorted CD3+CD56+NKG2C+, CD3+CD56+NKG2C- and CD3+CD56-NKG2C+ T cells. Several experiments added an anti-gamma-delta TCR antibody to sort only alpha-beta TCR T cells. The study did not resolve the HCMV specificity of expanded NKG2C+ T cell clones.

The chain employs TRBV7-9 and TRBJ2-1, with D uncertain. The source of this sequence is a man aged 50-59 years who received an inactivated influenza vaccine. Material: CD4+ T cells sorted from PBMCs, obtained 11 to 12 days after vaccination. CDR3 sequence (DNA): TGTGCCAGCAGCCCAACGCCTGGCAATGAGCAGTTCTTC. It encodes CASSPTPGNEQFF.